This T cell receptor (beta chain) came from a study of OX40 agonist ivuxolimab in advanced cancers. Study-wide points: On average, CD8+ T cells showed a greater number of expanded clones than CD4+.

The CDR3 sequence is 14 residues long. The germline gives CDR1 SGHAT, CDR2 FQNNGV. Trimming stripped 5 bases from V and 2 bases from J, with 13 bases between. Using immunoSEQ multiplex PCR, the repertoire was profiled, and TCRdb retains in-frame clones only, with some absent. The repertoire holds under 70,000 clones, with approximately 85% as singletons. Details on this clone: No antigen is known for it.

Sequenced here: CD4+ or CD8+ T cells sorted from blood, sampled in a trial of the OX40 agonist ivuxolimab. The sequence came from an adult with an advanced solid tumor such as melanoma, head and neck, liver or kidney cancer. V is TRBV11-2 and J is TRBJ2-7; tentatively, D is TRBD1 (6 bases). In DNA, the CDR3 is TGTGCCAGCAGCCCCCCGACAGGCACCTACGAGCAGTACTTC. Its protein is CASSPPTGTYEQYF.